One and the same sample provided the 29 T cell receptor beta chains below, sequenced in a study of blood T cells in healthy people across ages. Next came a second PCR, run for about 6 to 12 cycles, which used a sample-barcoded 5' primer along with a J-beta primer mix. TCRdb called the 5' RACE reads again in MiXCR, with one record for every CDR3 protein. The data contain about 670,000 distinct CDR3 sequences, roughly two fifths of them singletons. The material sequenced was blood. These receptors were obtained from a man older than 75 in good health.

This chain links TRBV30 with TRBJ2-3; 8 bases fit TRBD2. The CDR3 has 15 amino acids. Trimming took 7 bases from V and 3 from J; bases not matched to a gene: 12. Looked up from germline, CDR1 is GTSNPN and CDR2 is SVGIG (reference sequence). This CDR3 is CASSSGGGWTDTQYF. Written as DNA, the CDR3 is TGTGCCTCCTCCTCCGGGGGGGGCTGGACAGATACGCAGTATTTT.

This clonotype appeared a single time. The J gene is TRBJ2-7, the V gene TRBV12-3 or TRBV12-4, with 9 bases matching TRBD2. This CDR3 spans 16 amino acids. The trim removed 1 base at V and 7 bases at J, leaving 11 bases unmatched. The CDR3 here is CASSLVPSGIYNEQYF. The CDR3 DNA is TGTGCCAGCAGTTTAGTTCCTAGCGGGATATACAATGAGCAGTACTTC.

This clonotype was recorded at least ten times. This sequence joins TRBV25-1 and TRBJ2-1; a possible D gene is TRBD1 (6 bases). Germline V gives CDR1 MGHDK, CDR2 SYGVNS. The CDR3 contains 17 residues. V lost 5 bases and J lost 3, with 20 bases in between. The CDR3 is CASSNQGKGVFYNEQFF. In nucleotides, the CDR3 is TGTGCCAGCAGTAACCAAGGGAAGGGGGTATTCTACAATGAGCAGTTCTTC.

The rearrangement uses TRBV7-9 and TRBJ2-4, with D unresolved. The CDR3 runs 12 residues. The germline V gene encodes CDR1 SEHNR and CDR2 FQNEAQ (reference sequence). V was pared by 1 base and J by 15 bases, with 13 bases between. CDR3 in DNA: TGTGCCAGCAGCTTAGTCGGCCCGCACAGGTACTTC. It specifies CASSLVGPHRYF.

The chain combines TRBV7-8 with TRBJ2-3; D not certain. Trimming pared 3 bases from V and 8 bases from J, leaving 6 bases between. CDR1 is SGHVS, CDR2 FQNEAQ, per germline. This CDR3 has 11 residues. The CDR3 nucleotides are TGTGCCAGCAGCTTTCCTCCTACGCAGTATTTT. It translates to CASSFPPTQYF.

V gene TRBV4-3 combines with J gene TRBJ2-7; TRBD1 agrees at 7 bases. J gave up 0 bases and V 3 bases, and 5 bases lay outside the gene matches. This CDR3 is built from 15 residues. In germline, CDR1 is LGHNA, CDR2 YSLEER. Here the CDR3 DNA reads TGCGCCAGCAGCCATACAGGGGCCTCCTCCTACGAGCAGTACTTC. Its translation: CASSHTGASSYEQYF.

This clonotype showed up just a few times. This chain links TRBV27 with TRBJ2-7, with D perhaps matching TRBD2 (6 bases). The CDR3 contains 15 residues. Germline CDR1 reads MNHEY; CDR2 reads SMNVEV (reference sequence). V dropped 0 bases and J dropped 5 bases, with 14 bases sitting between them. The chain's CDR3 is CASSLSAGFRDEQYF. CDR3 coding DNA: TGTGCCAGCAGTTTATCGGCGGGGTTTCGGGACGAGCAGTACTTC.

This sequence joins TRBV7-2 and TRBJ2-1; D possibly corresponds to TRBD2 (7 bases). The germline V gene has CDR1 SGHTA and CDR2 FQGNSA. Trimming cost V 4 bases and J 4 bases, with 17 bases left between them. This CDR3 is 16 amino acids long. In DNA, the CDR3 is TGTGCCAGCAGCTCGAGGGGGTCTAGCGGTTACAATGAGCAGTTCTTC. Translated: CASSSRGSSGYNEQFF.

This clonotype was found a few times. V usage is TRBV28 and J usage is TRBJ2-1; the match to TRBD1 covers 8 bases. CDR1 and CDR2 (germline): MDHEN, SYDVKM. Trimming at V came to 1 base and at J to 8 bases, leaving 10 bases not matched to a gene. The CDR3 sequence is 16 residues long. CDR3: CASSLLGTGPKDEQFF. For the CDR3, the DNA is TGTGCCAGCAGTTTATTGGGGACAGGCCCCAAGGATGAGCAGTTCTTC.

V is TRBV12-3 or TRBV12-4 and J is TRBJ2-3, with D tentatively TRBD2 (7 bases). The CDR3 contains 19 residues. The germline V and J ends were trimmed by 1 base and 1 base, with 21 bases remaining between them. For the CDR3, the DNA is TGTGCCAGCAGTTTAGGTAGGGGGGGCCCGAAAATTCGCACAGATACGCAGTATTTT. This codes for CASSLGRGGPKIRTDTQYF.

This clonotype came up many times. The chain employs TRBV3-1 and TRBJ2-3, with D possibly TRBD2 on 7 matching bases. Trimming stripped 1 base from V and 6 bases from J, with 11 bases between. This CDR3 has 14 amino acids. Germline CDR1 reads LGHDT; CDR2 reads YNNKEL (reference sequence). CDR3 protein: CASSQARGADTQYF. CDR3 nucleotide sequence: TGTGCCAGCAGCCAAGCCCGGGGGGCGGATACGCAGTATTTT.

Points on this clonotype: At one end the junction does not follow the germline gene, possibly because of a read error. Here the CDR3 DNA reads TGTACCATCAGTGCTTGGAAAGCTGAGCAGTTCTTC. Encoded protein: CTISAWKAEQFF. The chain links TRBV10-3 to TRBJ2-1; no reliable D call. The germline V gene encodes CDR1 ENHRY and CDR2 SYGVKD. CDR3 length: 12 amino acids.

V gene TRBV30 combines with J gene TRBJ2-1, with TRBD2 matching 15 bases. From germline, CDR1 is GTSNPN and CDR2 SVGIG (reference sequence). The CDR3 loop spans 17 amino acids. V was clipped by 0 bases and J by 4 bases; unmatched bases: 4. In DNA form, the CDR3 reads TGTGCCTGGAGTGTCGGACTAGCGGGAGGGGAATACAATGAGCAGTTCTTC. Translation gives CAWSVGLAGGEYNEQFF.

V is TRBV7-2 and J is TRBJ2-4; D may be TRBD1 (7 bases). The J call may be incorrect, as the DNA end agrees better with TRBJ2-5. Germline CDR1 is SGHTA and CDR2 is FQGNSA. The CDR3 covers 15 residues. The CDR3 is CASSQGGRQRETQYF. Here the CDR3 DNA reads TGTGCCAGCAGCCAGGGGGGAAGGCAGCGAGAGACCCAGTACTTC.

The rearrangement joins TRBV10-2 to TRBJ2-7, with 7 bases identical to TRBD1. This CDR3 is built from 12 residues. Germline V gives CDR1 WSHSY, CDR2 SAAADI. The V and J ends lost 6 bases and 6 bases, in that order; junction bases with no gene match: 5. The CDR3 sequence is CASRGTALEQYF. The CDR3 DNA reads TGCGCCAGCAGAGGGACAGCACTCGAGCAGTACTTC.

Note on this clonotype: Relative to the germline gene, one junction end is altered; a read error may explain this. This sequence joins TRBV12-5 and TRBJ2-1, with 10 nucleotides matching TRBD2. CDR1 is LGHNT, CDR2 FRNRAP, per germline. This CDR3 has 16 amino acids. The CDR3 region is CASDLGLAGVVDEQFF. DNA for the CDR3: TGTGCTAGTGATTTGGGTCTAGCGGGAGTGGTAGATGAGCAGTTCTTC.

J is TRBJ1-2 and V is TRBV20-1, with TRBD1 as a possible D gene (5 bases). V lost 8 bases to trimming and J lost 4 bases, with 20 bases between them. This CDR3 has 14 amino acids. Germline V gives CDR1 DFQATT, CDR2 SNEGSKA (reference sequence). CDR3 amino acids: CSPWDSKGSYGYTF. The CDR3 DNA is TGCAGTCCTTGGGACTCTAAGGGCTCCTATGGCTACACCTTC.

V usage is TRBV7-2 and J usage is TRBJ2-2, with a weak D call TRBD2 (6 bases). The CDR3 sequence is 15 residues long. Deletions cut 1 base from V and 6 bases from J, with 12 bases between. CDR1 is SGHTA and CDR2 is FQGNSA in the germline V gene. Here the CDR3 DNA reads TGTGCCAGCAGCTTAGGAGGCGGAGGGGCCGGGGAGCTGTTTTTT. It is translated as CASSLGGGGAGELFF.

The table lists this clonotype with a few counts. V usage is TRBV7-9 and J usage is TRBJ2-1; 9 bases line up with TRBD1. Trimming took 5 bases from V and 4 from J; bases not matched to a gene: 15. The CDR3 sequence is 18 residues long. Germline CDR1 is SEHNR and CDR2 is FQNEAQ (reference sequence). The DNA of the CDR3 is TGTGCCAGCAGCCCCGGCTTTAATTCGGGACAGGGTTACAATGAGCAGTTCTTC. This gives the protein CASSPGFNSGQGYNEQFF.

This clonotype was counted between two and nine times. This may come from a read error, since a much larger clone is one base off. CDR3 region: CAGSSTRSSHEQFF. The CDR3 coding sequence is TGTGCCGGCAGTTCGACTAGGTCTAGCCATGAGCAGTTCTTC. This chain joins TRBV28 and TRBJ2-1, with D perhaps TRBD2 (6 bases). Germline V CDR1 and CDR2: MDHEN, SYDVKM. The length of the CDR3 is 14 residues.

This chain links TRBV6-1 with TRBJ2-7; 9 positions match TRBD1. This CDR3 is built from 14 residues. V shed 8 bases, J shed 5 bases, and the junction held 10 bases outside the gene matches. Germline assignment: CDR1 MNHNS and CDR2 SASEGT. The CDR3 DNA is TGTGCCAGCGTCAGCCGGGACAGGGTCCACGAGCAGTACTTC. Translated: CASVSRDRVHEQYF.

The chain has TRBV7-2 and TRBJ2-1; possibly TRBD1 for D (5 bases). V was clipped by 5 bases and J by 0 bases, with 20 bases between them. CDR1 SGHTA and CDR2 FQGNSA come from the germline V gene. The CDR3 consists of 18 residues. DNA of the CDR3: TGTGCCAGCAGCCTCCCTCGGACACCATCACGCTCCTACAATGAGCAGTTCTTC. Residues: CASSLPRTPSRSYNEQFF.

A note on this clonotype: The junction departs from the called germline gene at one end, perhaps through a read error. The V and J genes are TRBV2 and TRBJ2-7; 8 bases are shared with TRBD1. The CDR3 has 15 amino acids. Germline CDR1 SNHLY, CDR2 FYNNEI. CDR3 sequence reads: CTSLIPGQVSYEQYF. The CDR3 DNA reads as TGTACCAGCCTAATACCGGGACAGGTTTCCTACGAGCAGTACTTC. Drawing the rest from reference TRBV2 and TRBJ2-7, the complete variable domain is EPEVTQTPSHQVTQMGQEVILRCVPISNHLYFYWYRQILGQKVEFLVSFYNNEISEKSEIFDDQFSVERPDGSNFTLKIRSTKLEDSAMYFCTSLIPGQVSYEQYFGPGTRLTVT.

This clonotype was seen a handful of times. The rearrangement uses TRBV18 and TRBJ2-7, with unresolved D. This CDR3 is built from 11 residues. Germline V gives CDR1 KGHSH, CDR2 LQKENI. V was shortened by 3 bases and J by 7 bases, with 7 bases between the two germline ends. CDR3 in amino acids: CASSPSGEQYF. The CDR3 nucleotides are TGTGCCAGCTCACCCTCCGGGGAGCAGTACTTC.

The chain has TRBV9 and TRBJ2-3, with TRBD2 identical over 14 bases. The CDR3 runs 18 residues. After removal of 4 bases from V and 1 base from J, the junction contained 8 bases not matched to a gene. Germline V gives CDR1 SGDLS, CDR2 YYNGEE. CDR3 amino acids: CASSPGLGLAGGTDTQYF. Here the CDR3 DNA reads TGTGCCAGCAGCCCCGGATTGGGACTAGCGGGGGGCACAGATACGCAGTATTTT.

The V call is TRBV6-5, the J call TRBJ2-5, with D unclear. The CDR3 contains 13 residues. CDR1 is MNHEY, CDR2 SVGAGI, per germline. Trimming cost V 8 bases and J 2 bases, with 12 bases left between them. CDR3 sequence: CASGGNRQETQYF. The DNA for the CDR3 is TGTGCCAGCGGCGGTAACCGACAAGAGACCCAGTACTTC.

This clonotype was counted a few times. The gene calls are TRBV6-2 or TRBV6-3 and TRBJ1-1, with 10 bases aligning to TRBD1. The CDR3 sequence is 14 residues long. V lost 7 bases and J lost 5; bases outside the gene matches: 7. Germline V lookup: CDR1 MNHEY, CDR2 SVGEGT. Written as DNA, the CDR3 is TGTGCCAGCATGACAGGGGGCACAAGGACTGAAGCTTTCTTT. This translates into CASMTGGTRTEAFF.

This clonotype was observed a handful of times. The chain couples TRBV4-2 to TRBJ2-7; 9 bases are a match to TRBD2. Gene TRBJ2-5 matches the end of the DNA better, so the J call may be wrong. In germline, CDR1 is LGHNA, CDR2 YNFKEQ. CDR3 size: 17 residues. CDR3 sequence: CASSQDPSGGPGETQYF. CDR3 nucleotide sequence: TGTGCCAGCAGCCAAGATCCAAGCGGGGGGCCGGGAGAGACCCAGTACTTC.

This rearrangement joins TRBV2 to TRBJ2-7, with TRBD1 matching 8 bases. There are 13 residues in the CDR3. The germline CDR1 and CDR2 sequences are SNHLY and FYNNEI. J lost 7 bases, V lost 5 bases, and 7 bases had no gene match. The CDR3, as DNA: TGTGCCAGCAGTCACGGACAGGGATTAGAGCAGTACTTC. Amino acid sequence: CASSHGQGLEQYF.